This T cell receptor (beta chain) was observed in a study of T cells in Graves' hyperthyroidism and ophthalmopathy. For the study at large: Before treatment of any kind, peripheral blood was taken at initial diagnosis. Study-level findings and limits: The model anticipated ophthalmopathy a median around six months pre-onset. Clonotypes that were expanded in thyroid above 0.001 mostly appeared in blood too.

Regions amplified from RNA transcripts were the TCR beta CDR3 regions. The TCR CDR3 first-round RT-PCR relied on the HTBI primer set. TCRdb reprocessed the multiplex PCR reads via MiXCR and lists one record per CDR3 protein. The sample shows nearly 600,000 distinct CDR3 sequences, about 15% of them seen only once. This CDR3 region has 14 residues. The V end lost 5 bases, the J end lost 10 bases, and 18 bases lay between the germline ends. This clonotype came up many times. No antigen is known for it. PBMCs were derived from 10 ml fresh peripheral blood. Specimen: blood. The chain is built from TRBV12-3 or TRBV12-4 and TRBJ2-1; a weak D match, TRBD1 (6 bases). This receptor was identified in a woman aged 25 to 39 with Graves' hyperthyroidism that later progressed to Graves' ophthalmopathy. CDR3 coding DNA: TGTGCCAGCAGTCAGAGTACAGGGCCCCGCGAGCAGTTCTTC. Its protein is CASSQSTGPREQFF.